Shown below are 4 T cell receptor beta chains from a single sample sequenced in a study of CD8+CD57+ T cells in acquired aplastic anemia. For CDR3 and TCR beta VDJ profiling, genomic DNA was the template used. MiXCR, applied by TCRdb to the reads, yields one record per CDR3 protein. The sample lists around 430,000 distinct CDR3 sequences; roughly 34% were seen once. Patients chosen for sequencing had CD8+CD57+ cells that had expanded, as shown by flow cytometry. Sequenced input: sorted CD4+, CD8+, or CD8+CD57+ T cells (not recorded which) from PBMCs. These receptors came from a human donor with aplastic anemia.

This chain connects TRBV9 to TRBJ2-1, with a possible D match to TRBD2 (6 bases). V lost 3 bases and J 2 bases, leaving 12 bases between the germline ends. The CDR3 has 15 residues. Germline CDR1 SGDLS, CDR2 YYNGEE. The CDR3 here is CASSASSVPYNEQFF. For the CDR3, the DNA is TGTGCCAGCAGCGCGTCTAGCGTTCCCTACAATGAGCAGTTCTTC.

The chain employs TRBV2 and TRBJ2-6; 9 bases align to TRBD1. CDR1 is SNHLY, CDR2 FYNNEI, per germline. Trimming cost V 8 bases and J 2 bases; bases outside gene matches: 7. The CDR3 runs to 16 residues. In DNA form, the CDR3 reads TGTGCCAGCTCCCGGGACAGGGTAACTGGGGCCAACGTCCTGACTTTC. Translated, it gives CASSRDRVTGANVLTF.

This clonotype was seen repeatedly, ten times or more. The chain is built from TRBV7-6 and TRBJ1-1, with D perhaps matching TRBD1 (6 bases). This CDR3 is 13 amino acids long. In germline, CDR1 is SGHVS, CDR2 FNYEAQ. Trimming took 4 bases from V and 5 from J, leaving 11 bases between them. The CDR3 spells CASSSLGGTEAFF. The CDR3 DNA reads TGTGCCAGCAGCTCCCTAGGGGGGACTGAAGCTTTCTTT.

This clonotype was detected ten times or more. This chain links TRBV19 with TRBJ2-2, with no clear D. Deletions cut 7 bases from V and 0 bases from J, with 9 bases between. Germline values: CDR1 LNHDA, CDR2 SQIVND (reference sequence). The CDR3 has 14 residues. The CDR3 nucleotides read TGTGCCAGTAAAGGACCGCCGAACACCGGGGAGCTGTTTTTT. Translation gives CASKGPPNTGELFF.